Below, 25 T cell receptor beta chains from the same sample are listed, as sequenced in a study of shared clonotypes between healthy human individuals. Clones were sequenced by immunoSEQ multiplex PCR, and TCRdb holds only the in-frame ones, with some missing. The data contain roughly 2.4 million clones, around 95% of them seen just once; the ten biggest clones take up over 0.1%. The specimen was naive CD4+ T cells sorted from blood. Subset here: CD45RA+ positively selected. The receptor source for this set is a man between 18 and 29 years old in good health.

The chain joins TRBV6-6 to TRBJ2-7; possibly TRBD2 for D (5 bases). The CDR3 has 14 residues. V lost 5 bases and J 3 bases, leaving 14 bases between the germline ends. The germline V gene encodes CDR1 MNHNY and CDR2 SVGAGI (reference sequence). DNA of the CDR3: TGTGCCAGCAGTCTAAGCGGTTCTAGCTACGAGCAGTACTTC. Translating it yields CASSLSGSSYEQYF.

With respect to this clone: Within the sample, other DNA sequences also encode this same CDR3. The genes are TRBV29-1 and TRBJ2-3; possible D gene TRBD1, 5 bases. The CDR3 length is 13 residues. V lost 3 bases, J lost 3 bases, and 10 bases lay in between. The germline V gene encodes CDR1 SQVTM and CDR2 ANQGSEA. CDR3 sequence: CSVEGRVTDTQYF. The CDR3 DNA reads TGCAGCGTTGAGGGCAGGGTTACAGATACGCAGTATTTT.

The chain has TRBV7-9 and TRBJ2-3, with TRBD2 as a possible D gene (5 bases). This CDR3 is 15 amino acids long. The ends were cut back, 9 bases at V and 0 bases at J, with 16 bases in the middle. The germline CDR1 and CDR2 sequences are SEHNR and FQNEAQ (reference sequence). CDR3 DNA sequence: TGTGCCAGTAGCAAGGGCGGGCGTAGCACAGATACGCAGTATTTT. Protein: CASSKGGRSTDTQYF.

This clone came up once. This chain's CDR3 is CASSQAPGQGAYEQYF. The DNA of the CDR3 is TGCGCCAGCAGCCAAGCTCCGGGACAGGGTGCGTACGAGCAGTACTTC. This chain uses TRBV4-3 with TRBJ2-7, with TRBD1 identical over 9 bases. The germline CDR1 and CDR2 sequences are LGHNA and YSLEER. The CDR3 is 16 amino acids. J was trimmed by 4 bases and V by 1 base; bases with no gene match: 8.

The chain uses TRBV7-2 and TRBJ1-5; 7 nucleotides line up with TRBD1. V lost 5 bases to trimming and J lost 0 bases; unmatched junction nucleotides: 10. Germline V gene data show CDR1 as SGHTA and CDR2 as FQGNSA. This CDR3 is 17 amino acids long. The CDR3 loop is CASSPQGVGLSNQPQHF. CDR3 DNA: TGTGCCAGCAGCCCCCAGGGGGTAGGACTTAGCAATCAGCCCCAGCATTTT. Supplemented by reference TRBV7-2 and TRBJ1-5, the full variable domain reads GAGVSQSPSNKVTEKGKDVELRCDPISGHTALYWYRQSLGQGLEFLIYFQGNSAPDKSGLPSDRFSAERTGGSVSTLTIQRTQQEDSAVYLCASSPQGVGLSNQPQHFGDGTRLSIL.

The J gene is TRBJ1-1, the V gene TRBV6-1, with a tentative D call TRBD1 (6 bases). The CDR3 is 13 amino acids. The germline V gene encodes CDR1 MNHNS and CDR2 SASEGT. The V end lost 10 bases, the J end lost 3 bases, and 15 bases lay between the germline ends. The CDR3 region has the DNA TGTGCCATCAAACCCCAGGGGTACACTGAAGCTTTCTTT. Its protein is CAIKPQGYTEAFF.

Regarding this clone: Other DNA sequences in this specimen translate into the identical CDR3. This chain joins TRBV6-6 and TRBJ2-7; D is uncertain. The CDR3 spans 11 residues. Trimming left V 2 bases short and J 4 bases short, with 3 bases between. The germline CDR1 and CDR2 sequences are MNHNY and SVGAGI (reference sequence). This CDR3 is CASSYAYEQYF. The CDR3 region has the DNA TGTGCCAGCAGTTACGCTTACGAGCAGTACTTC.

This chain connects TRBV18 to TRBJ1-4, with D possibly being TRBD1 (6 bases). Looked up from germline, CDR1 is KGHSH and CDR2 is LQKENI. This CDR3 spans 14 amino acids. V lost 3 bases to trimming and J lost 6 bases, with 11 bases between them. CDR3 residues: CASSPGTGHEKLFF. CDR3 coding DNA: TGTGCCAGCTCACCGGGCACAGGGCATGAAAAACTGTTTTTT.

This chain joins TRBV6-5 and TRBJ2-1; TRBD2 might be the D (5 bases). The CDR3 has 15 amino acids. The germline gives CDR1 MNHEY, CDR2 SVGAGI. V shed 3 bases and J shed 10 bases, with 19 bases lying between them. CDR3 nucleotides: TGTGCCAGCAGTTATCTAGCAAAGAGAGGGAACGAGCAGTTCTTC. Its protein is CASSYLAKRGNEQFF.

The rearrangement links TRBV10-3 to TRBJ2-7, with 9 bases lining up with TRBD1. With 6 bases clipped from V and 5 bases from J, the junction kept 8 bases outside the gene matches. In germline, CDR1 is ENHRY, CDR2 SYGVKD. The CDR3 is 14 residues long. CDR3 DNA: TGTGCCATCAGGACGGGACAGGGTCTAAACGAGCAGTACTTC. Translation: CAIRTGQGLNEQYF.

The chain combines TRBV5-4 with TRBJ2-7, with TRBD1 identical over 10 bases. The V and J ends lost 1 base and 0 bases, in that order; junction bases with no gene match: 1. Germline lookup yields CDR1 SGHNT and CDR2 YYREEE (reference sequence). CDR3 size: 15 residues. CDR3 in amino acids: CASSLWDRGSYEQYF. For the CDR3, the DNA is TGTGCCAGCAGCTTGTGGGACAGGGGCTCCTACGAGCAGTACTTC.

On this clone: Other nucleotide sequences from this sample produce the same CDR3. The chain is built from TRBV6-6 and TRBJ1-5, with a possible D match to TRBD1 (6 bases). Per the germline V gene, CDR1 is MNHNY and CDR2 is SVGAGI (reference sequence). The CDR3 is 12 amino acids. Trimming removed 6 bases at V and 4 bases at J, with 7 bases between. Here the CDR3 DNA reads TGTGCCAGCAGCACAGGGAATCAGCCCCAGCATTTT. As protein: CASSTGNQPQHF.

This clone is a singleton in its sample. This sequence joins TRBV30 and TRBJ2-7; D is possibly TRBD1 or TRBD2 (6 bases each). This CDR3 spans 13 amino acids. Germline CDR1 is GTSNPN and CDR2 is SVGIG (reference sequence). The V end lost 2 bases, the J end lost 3 bases, and 11 bases lay between the germline ends. The CDR3 loop reads CAWSRGDNYEQYF. In DNA, the CDR3 is TGTGCCTGGAGTAGGGGGGATAACTACGAGCAGTACTTC.

The chain is built from TRBV27 and TRBJ2-7; no clear D gene. The CDR3 length is 15 residues. Deletions cut 4 bases from V and 0 bases from J, with 13 bases between. CDR1 is MNHEY and CDR2 is SMNVEV in the germline V gene (reference sequence). The CDR3 DNA sequence: TGTGCCAGCAGTTCCTCGACGAGGAGCTCCTACGAGCAGTACTTC. Translated: CASSSSTRSSYEQYF.

The rearrangement links TRBV6-1 to TRBJ1-6, with a possible D match to TRBD1 (6 bases). In germline, CDR1 is MNHNS, CDR2 SASEGT. The ends were cut back, 10 bases at V and 9 bases at J, with 22 bases in the middle. This CDR3 is built from 15 residues. CDR3 nucleotide sequence: TGTGCCATCCCCCTGGGGCAGGGGTACGGTTCACCCCTCCACTTT. It encodes CAIPLGQGYGSPLHF.

In regard to this clone: This CDR3 is also generated by other DNA sequences in the sample. The V and J genes are TRBV6-5 and TRBJ1-1; maybe TRBD1 (5 bases). The CDR3 loop spans 15 amino acids. Germline loops: CDR1 MNHEY, CDR2 SVGAGI. V lost 3 bases to trimming and J lost 1 base, with 12 bases between them. CDR3 amino acids: CASSYPGQGNTEAFF. CDR3 in DNA: TGTGCCAGCAGTTATCCAGGGCAGGGGAACACTGAAGCTTTCTTT.

This chain uses TRBV6-1 with TRBJ2-1; possible D gene TRBD2, 5 bases. CDR3 length equals 18 residues. The germline V and J ends were trimmed by 2 bases and 2 bases, with 19 bases remaining between them. Germline V lookup: CDR1 MNHNS, CDR2 SASEGT. DNA of the CDR3: TGTGCCAGCAGTGAATCAGTTTTTGGGGTCGGGGCCTACAATGAGCAGTTCTTC. Its translation: CASSESVFGVGAYNEQFF.

The chain joins TRBV5-1 to TRBJ1-1, with D possibly matching TRBD1 (5 bases). The CDR3 consists of 13 residues. The ends were cut back, 6 bases at V and 7 bases at J, with 16 bases in the middle. Looked up from germline, CDR1 is SGHRS and CDR2 is YFSETQ. For the CDR3, the DNA is TGCGCCAGCATAGAATGGACACGCTTTGAAGCTTTCTTT. This translates into CASIEWTRFEAFF.

As to this clone: Other DNA sequences from this sample encode an identical CDR3 as well. V gene TRBV28 combines with J gene TRBJ1-5; the D gene is possibly TRBD1 (6 bases). V gave up 6 bases and J gave up 4 bases, with 13 bases separating them. The CDR3 runs to 14 residues. The germline V gene has CDR1 MDHEN and CDR2 SYDVKM. As DNA, the CDR3 is TGTGCCAGCAGCCTAGGGGGGGGGAATCAGCCCCAGCATTTT. This sequence encodes CASSLGGGNQPQHF.

This clone was observed a single time. V usage is TRBV4-1 and J usage is TRBJ2-7; a possible D gene is TRBD1 (5 bases). This CDR3 is 15 amino acids long. CDR1 is MGHRA, CDR2 YSYEKL, per germline. The V end was cut by 1 base, the J end by 0 bases, with 10 bases between. The CDR3 loop reads CASSQGDRNSYEQYF. The DNA of the CDR3 is TGCGCCAGCAGCCAAGGAGACAGAAACTCCTACGAGCAGTACTTC.

This chain joins TRBV28 and TRBJ2-7; no clear D gene. Germline V gives CDR1 MDHEN, CDR2 SYDVKM. V was pared by 2 bases and J by 2 bases, with 7 bases between. This CDR3 is 13 amino acids long. The CDR3 region is CASSLTETYEQYF. CDR3 in DNA: TGTGCCAGCAGTTTAACAGAGACCTACGAGCAGTACTTC.

This chain links TRBV6-1 with TRBJ1-2; no clear D. From germline, CDR1 is MNHNS and CDR2 SASEGT. Trimming left V 6 bases short and J 6 bases short, with 8 bases between. The CDR3 contains 11 residues. The CDR3 DNA reads as TGTGCCAGCAGGGTTCGGGATGGCTACACCTTC. Its translation: CASRVRDGYTF.

The chain recombines TRBV29-1 with TRBJ1-2; 7 nucleotides agree with TRBD1. In germline, CDR1 is SQVTM, CDR2 ANQGSEA. This CDR3 has 13 amino acids. V gave up 7 bases and J gave up 3 bases; unmatched junction bases: 8. CDR3 sequence reads: CSAFPGGDYGYTF. The CDR3 nucleotides are TGCAGCGCATTTCCAGGGGGGGACTATGGCTACACCTTC.

V usage is TRBV28 and J usage is TRBJ1-2; a possible D gene is TRBD1 (6 bases). The CDR3 is 12 amino acids. Germline values: CDR1 MDHEN, CDR2 SYDVKM. Trimming removed 5 bases from V and 8 bases from J, with 12 bases in between. The CDR3 DNA reads as TGTGCCAGCAGTCAACAGGGTCGGGGCTACACCTTC. It specifies CASSQQGRGYTF.

Worth noting for this clone: The sample contains more than one DNA sequence encoding this CDR3. V and J are TRBV5-1 and TRBJ1-6; 11 bases agree with TRBD1. The CDR3 contains 15 residues. Per germline, CDR1 SGHRS and CDR2 YFSETQ. The J segment lost 7 bases and the V segment lost 3 bases, leaving 3 bases of the junction unmatched. CDR3 in DNA: TGCGCCAGCAGCTCCGGGACAGGGGGAAATTCACCCCTCCACTTT. Its protein is CASSSGTGGNSPLHF.